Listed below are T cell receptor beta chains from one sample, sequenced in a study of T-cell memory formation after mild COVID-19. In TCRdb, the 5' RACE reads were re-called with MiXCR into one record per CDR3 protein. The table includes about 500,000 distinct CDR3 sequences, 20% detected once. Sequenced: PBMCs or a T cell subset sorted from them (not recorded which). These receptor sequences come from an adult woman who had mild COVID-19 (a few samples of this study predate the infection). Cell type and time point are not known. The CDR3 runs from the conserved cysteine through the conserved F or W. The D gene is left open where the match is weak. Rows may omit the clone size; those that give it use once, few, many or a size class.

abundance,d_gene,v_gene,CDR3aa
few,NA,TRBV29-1,CSVEGAAPLAKNIQYF
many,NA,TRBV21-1,CASTPGGYNNEQFF
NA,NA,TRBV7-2,CASSVGSVGAIEKLFF
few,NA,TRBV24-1,CATSDDRSEQYF
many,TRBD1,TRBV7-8,CASSPRQGPSSYEQYF
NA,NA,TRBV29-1,CSVPRSGAGINGYTF
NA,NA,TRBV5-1,CASSPDSVGQYF
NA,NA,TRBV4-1,CASSPRGRGGSPLHF
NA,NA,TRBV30,CAWAPWGSYGYTF
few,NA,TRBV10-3,CAISEGFSSNQPQHF
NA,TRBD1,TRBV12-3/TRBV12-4,CASSPIQGAVYGYTF
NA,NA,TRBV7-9,CASSLAGGATYGYTF
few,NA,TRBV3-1,CASSLMGVSYEQYF
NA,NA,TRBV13,CASSRQDSYGYTF
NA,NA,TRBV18,CASSPGSAAPYEQYF